This T cell receptor (beta chain) was sequenced in a study of cytomegalovirus exposure and HLA in healthy donors. Some clones are missing from TCRdb's copy, which holds only in-frame ones; the method was immunoSEQ multiplex PCR. This table holds about 220,000 clones, 75% to 95% found once. The CDR3 runs 17 residues. With 4 bases clipped from V and 4 bases from J, the junction kept 12 bases outside the gene matches. Germline CDR1 reads SGHDT; CDR2 reads YYEEEE. The rearrangement uses TRBV5-6 and TRBJ2-2; 8 bases fit TRBD2. Material: PBMCs. This receptor was obtained from a woman under 30 in good health and CMV-seronegative. The CDR3, as DNA: TGTGCCAGCAGCCGGCGGAGCGGGAGCCTGGGCACCGGGGAGCTGTTTTTT. It encodes CASSRRSGSLGTGELFF. The complete variable domain, with remaining parts taken from reference TRBV5-6 and TRBJ2-2, reads DAGVTQSPTHLIKTRGQQVTLRCSPKSGHDTVSWYQQALGQGPQFIFQYYEEEERQRGNFPDRFSGHQFPNYSSELNVNALLLGDSALYLCASSRRSGSLGTGELFFGEGSRLTVL.